The rows below give T cell receptor beta chains drawn from one sample of a study of blood T cell repertoires in COVID-19. The repertoire was sequenced with immunoSEQ multiplex PCR; TCRdb's copy has only in-frame clones and lacks some. Altogether 70,000 to 100,000 clones are present, about 90% being singletons, with the ten largest covering roughly 8.7%. The specimen sequenced was peripheral blood. The receptors here all came from a woman aged 70 to 79 with acute or convalescent COVID-19. Each CDR3 is given with its conserved first and last residue. D genes are given only for firm matches. Some rows have no size entry. The others give once, few or many, or a class for an expanded clone.

J | D | V | size | DNA | CDR3
TRBJ2-7 | - | TRBV6-5 | - | TGTGCCAGCAGTTCAACAGGGAAACACTACGAGCAGTACTTC | CASSSTGKHYEQYF
TRBJ2-1 | TRBD2 | TRBV19 | - | TGTGCCAGTAGTACTGGTCTTAGCGGGAGCGCGGTTGAGCAGTTCTTC | CASSTGLSGSAVEQFF
TRBJ2-7 | TRBD2 | TRBV13 | - | TGTGCCAGCAGCCCCACCGAAATACTAGCGGGGGGGTCCTACGAGCAGTACTTC | CASSPTEILAGGSYEQYF
TRBJ1-2 | TRBD1 | TRBV5-4 | - | TGTGCCAGCAGCTTACAGGGGTCTAACTATGGCTACACCTTC | CASSLQGSNYGYTF
TRBJ2-1 | - | TRBV27 | - | TGTGCCAGCAGCAGGGGGGTCCCCTACAATGAGCAGTTCTTC | CASSRGVPYNEQFF
TRBJ1-6 | - | TRBV27 | - | TGTGCCAGCAGCCTAGGGCAGGGGTGGTCCTATAATTCACCCCTCCACTTT | CASSLGQGWSYNSPLHF
TRBJ2-6 | TRBD1 | TRBV5-6 | - | TGTGCCAGCAGCTACGGGACAGACTCCTCTGGGGCCAACGTCCTGACTTTC | CASSYGTDSSGANVLTF
TRBJ2-2 | TRBD1 | TRBV14 | - | TGTGCCAGCAGCCAAGATTTGGGACAGGGTCGTAGGGCCGGGGAGCTGTTTTTT | CASSQDLGQGRRAGELFF
TRBJ1-1 | TRBD1 | TRBV24-1 | - | TGTGCCACCAGTGGTCCTAACCTAAATGGACAGGGGAACACTGAAGCTTTCTTT | CATSGPNLNGQGNTEAFF
TRBJ2-7 | - | TRBV5-1 | - | TGCGCCAGCAGCAACATCAGGGGTACCTACGAGCAGTACTTC | CASSNIRGTYEQYF
TRBJ2-7 | - | TRBV11-1 | - | TGTGCCAGCAGCTCACAGGGCCACGAGCAGTACTTC | CASSSQGHEQYF
TRBJ2-7 | - | TRBV7-2 | once | TGTGCCAGCAGCGTACTAACCACCTACGAGCAGTACTTC | CASSVLTTYEQYF
TRBJ2-7 | TRBD1 | TRBV9 | - | TGTGCCAGCAGCGTGGGACCGAGTGGGGACAGAGACTTC | CASSVGPSGDRDF
TRBJ1-2 | - | TRBV3-1/TRBV3-2 | - | TGTGCCAGCAGCCAAGATTGGGGCGATGGCTACACCTTC | CASSQDWGDGYTF
TRBJ2-1 | TRBD2 | TRBV19 | few | TGTGCCAGTAGTATGGGTAGCGGGAGGGACAGAGAGCAGTTCTTC | CASSMGSGRDREQFF
TRBJ1-3 | TRBD1 | TRBV7-9 | - | TGTGCCAGCAGCTTAATGTCAGGGGGCGTTGGAAACACCATATATTTT | CASSLMSGGVGNTIYF
TRBJ2-3 | - | TRBV2 | - | TGTGCCAGCCGACTAGTGGGCACAGATACGCAGTATTTT | CASRLVGTDTQYF
TRBJ1-2 | TRBD1 | TRBV28 | once | TGTGCCAGCAGTCCACCACCCCGACAGGGTACCTATGGCTACACCTTC | CASSPPPRQGTYGYTF
TRBJ2-3 | TRBD2 | TRBV7-8 | - | TGTGCCAGCAGCCGGGGACTAGCGGGGGGTCCCACAGATACGCAGTATTTT | CASSRGLAGGPTDTQYF
TRBJ1-1 | - | TRBV12-2 | medium-sized | TGTGCAAGTCGCTTCGGCCCTGGTCCAAGACAGCTGAACACTGAAGCTTTCTTT | CASRFGPGPRQLNTEAFF
TRBJ2-1 | - | TRBV5-1 | - | TGCGCCAGCCACCTCGGCCCAGGCGACTCCTACAATGAGCAGTTCTTC | CASHLGPGDSYNEQFF
TRBJ2-7 | TRBD1 | TRBV9 | few | TGTGCCAGCAGCCGGGGACAGGGTAACTACGAGCAGTACTTC | CASSRGQGNYEQYF
TRBJ1-1 | - | TRBV7-2 | - | TGTGCCAGCAGCTCACTTCGGAGCCGTACCCCTGAAGCTTTCTTT | CASSSLRSRTPEAFF
TRBJ1-4 | - | TRBV5-4 | - | TGTGCCAGCAGCCGATCAGGGGTGGGTGAAAAACTGTTTTTT | CASSRSGVGEKLFF
TRBJ2-1 | TRBD2 | TRBV3-1/TRBV3-2 | - | TGTGCCAGCAGCCAAGATCTTGGAGGGAGGGGCCTCAATGAGCAGTTCTTC | CASSQDLGGRGLNEQFF
TRBJ2-3 | TRBD2 | TRBV11-2 | - | TGTGCCAGCAGCTCCCCTAGCGGGGGGTCACCAGATACGCAGTATTTT | CASSSPSGGSPDTQYF
TRBJ2-1 | - | TRBV19 | - | TGTGCCAGTAGTGTATCAGGGGTTAGGCTCGAGCAGTTCTTC | CASSVSGVRLEQFF
TRBJ1-5 | - | TRBV6-5 | - | TGTGCCAGCAGAGACCCCGGGGGTCTGGGAAAGCCCCAGCATTTT | CASRDPGGLGKPQHF
TRBJ1-1 | - | TRBV7-2 | - | TGTGCCAGCAGAAGAACGACAGAGTTGTATCTGGGCACTGAAGCTTTCTTT | CASRRTTELYLGTEAFF
TRBJ2-1 | - | TRBV7-3 | - | TGTGCCAGCAGCTTAAAAAATGCGGGACCCCATGAGCAGTTCTTC | CASSLKNAGPHEQFF
TRBJ1-2 | - | TRBV6-1 | - | TGTGCCAGCAGTGAAGACTGGAACTATGGCTACACCTTC | CASSEDWNYGYTF
TRBJ1-6 | - | TRBV7-8 | few | TGTGCCAGCAGCTTACTAAGACAGCATTCACCCCTCCACTTT | CASSLLRQHSPLHF
TRBJ2-2 | - | TRBV3-1/TRBV3-2 | - | TGTGCCAGCAGCCAGAGGGGGAGGGCCGCTGGCGGGGAGCTGTTTTTT | CASSQRGRAAGGELFF
TRBJ1-2 | TRBD1 | TRBV29-1 | - | TGCAGCGTTGTCCCGGACAGGGGCATTAACTATGGCTACACCTTC | CSVVPDRGINYGYTF
TRBJ1-2 | - | TRBV7-2 | - | TGTGCCAGCAGCTTATCATCCCCAACCGGGAGGTACTATGGCTACACCTTC | CASSLSSPTGRYYGYTF
TRBJ1-3 | - | TRBV29-1 | - | TGCAGCGTCATTAGCGGAAACACCATATATTTT | CSVISGNTIYF
TRBJ1-5 | - | TRBV2 | - | TGTGCCAGCAGTGAAGGGGCGCAGGTTACTGGCAATCAGCCCCAGCATTTT | CASSEGAQVTGNQPQHF
TRBJ1-2 | TRBD1 | TRBV11-3 | - | TGTGCCAGCAGCTTAGCGGGACAGGGCCAAGAACGGTATGGCTACACCTTC | CASSLAGQGQERYGYTF
TRBJ2-5 | - | TRBV12-3/TRBV12-4 | - | TGTGCCAGCAGTTTGTTTCATGAGACCCAGTACTTC | CASSLFHETQYF
TRBJ1-2 | TRBD1 | TRBV5-6 | - | TGTGCCAGCAGCCGAGGGACAGACTATGGCTACACCTTC | CASSRGTDYGYTF
TRBJ1-1 | - | TRBV7-8 | - | TGTGCCAGCAGCGCTGGGGGGGTGGCTTTCTTT | CASSAGGVAFF
TRBJ2-2 | - | TRBV28 | - | TGTGCCAGCAGAATGAGCCACGGGGAGCTGTTTTTT | CASRMSHGELFF
TRBJ2-7 | TRBD1 | TRBV12-3/TRBV12-4 | - | TGTGCCAGCAGTAGGGGGCTCGAGCAGTACTTC | CASSRGLEQYF
TRBJ2-7 | - | TRBV5-5 | - | TGTGCCAGCAGCTTGGCAGGGGTGACGTCTTACGAGCAGTACTTC | CASSLAGVTSYEQYF
TRBJ2-5 | TRBD1 | TRBV19 | - | TGTGCCAGTAGTATTCCTAACAGGGGACGAGAGACCCAGTACTTC | CASSIPNRGRETQYF
TRBJ1-5 | - | TRBV24-1 | - | TGTGCCACCAGCGGCCAGGGCAATCAGCCCCAGCATTTT | CATSGQGNQPQHF
TRBJ2-1 | TRBD2 | TRBV15 | - | TGTGCCACCAGCAGAGGTCAGCGGGAGGGAACATTCTTC | CATSRGQREGTFF
TRBJ2-3 | TRBD2 | TRBV28 | - | TGTGCCAGCAGTTTTCGACTAGCGGGTTTAGATACGCAGTATTTT | CASSFRLAGLDTQYF
TRBJ1-6 | TRBD1 | TRBV28 | - | TGTGCCAGCAGTCCAGAGGGACAGGGGAAATCACCCCTCCACTTT | CASSPEGQGKSPLHF
TRBJ1-2 | TRBD1 | TRBV27 | - | TGTGCCAGCTCCTTAGACAGGGTCCAAACCTATGGCTACACCTTC | CASSLDRVQTYGYTF